This entry lists 17 T cell receptor beta chains sequenced from one sample in a study of shared T cell receptors in the human thymus. Libraries were prepared by immunoSEQ multiplex PCR; TCRdb keeps only in-frame clonotypes and omits some of them. The sample records 600,000 to 900,000 clones, 70% to 90% being singletons. These data were likewise used in another study, on human thymus T cells.

The sample comprised thymocytes. The receptors were sampled from a girl under three years old with a congenital heart defect.

V is TRBV28 and J is TRBJ2-2; 12 bases map to TRBD2. The ends lost 6 bases at V and 2 bases at J; junction bases unmatched: 4. The CDR3 has 16 amino acids. Germline loops: CDR1 MDHEN, CDR2 SYDVKM. CDR3 nucleotides: TGTGCCAGCAGGGGACTAGCGGGCAGAAACACCGGGGAGCTGTTTTTT. Protein sequence: CASRGLAGRNTGELFF.

The rearrangement joins TRBV7-9 to TRBJ1-2; the D gene is possibly TRBD1 (6 bases). CDR1 SEHNR and CDR2 FQNEAQ come from the germline V gene (reference sequence). V was clipped by 1 base and J by 4 bases, with 10 bases between them. The CDR3 runs 14 residues. The CDR3 protein is CASSLGTAFYGYTF. In nucleotides, the CDR3 is TGTGCCAGCAGCTTAGGGACAGCCTTCTATGGCTACACCTTC.

V is TRBV7-8 and J is TRBJ2-5, with a possible D match to TRBD2 (6 bases). This CDR3 contains 12 residues. CDR1 SGHVS and CDR2 FQNEAQ come from the germline V gene. The germline V and J ends were trimmed by 7 bases and 2 bases, with 8 bases remaining between them. The CDR3 loop is CASTRGQETQYF. In nucleotides, the CDR3 is TGTGCCAGCACCCGGGGGCAAGAGACCCAGTACTTC.

The V gene is TRBV7-2, the J gene TRBJ1-2; D not resolved. CDR3 size: 11 residues. With 5 bases removed from V and 5 bases from J, the gap between germline ends came to 6 bases. CDR1 and CDR2 from the germline V gene are SGHTA and FQGNSA. CDR3 nucleotides: TGTGCCAGCAGCCGTATTTATGGCTACACCTTC. Translation: CASSRIYGYTF.

This rearrangement joins TRBV4-3 to TRBJ2-2; 7 bases are shared with TRBD1. The CDR3 extends over 17 amino acids. With 0 bases clipped from V and 2 bases from J, the junction kept 6 bases outside the gene matches. CDR1 is LGHNA and CDR2 is YSLEER in the germline V gene. The CDR3 bases are TGCGCCAGCAGCCAAGATCCCCGGGACAGCAACACCGGGGAGCTGTTTTTT. This encodes CASSQDPRDSNTGELFF.

J is TRBJ1-1 and V is TRBV5-4; 10 bases are shared with TRBD1. Germline V gives CDR1 SGHNT, CDR2 YYREEE (reference sequence). The CDR3 consists of 19 residues. J lost 0 bases, V lost 3 bases, and 14 bases had no gene match. The CDR3 DNA follows: TGTGCCAGCAGCTCGATCCCGACAGGGGGCGGGGTGGTGAACACTGAAGCTTTCTTT. Translation: CASSSIPTGGGVVNTEAFF.

With regard to this clone: Other DNA sequences from this sample encode an identical CDR3 as well. The chain employs TRBV28 and TRBJ1-5; 7 positions match TRBD1. This CDR3 is built from 14 residues. Losses at the gene ends were 5 bases for V and 2 bases for J; bases not matched to a gene: 3. Per germline, CDR1 MDHEN and CDR2 SYDVKM. CDR3 amino acids: CASSRDRGNQPQHF. The CDR3 DNA is TGTGCCAGCAGTAGGGACAGAGGCAATCAGCCCCAGCATTTT. Supplemented by reference TRBV28 and TRBJ1-5, the full variable domain reads DVKVTQSSRYLVKRTGEKVFLECVQDMDHENMFWYRQDPGLGLRLIYFSYDVKMKEKGDIPEGYSVSREKKERFSLILESASTNQTSMYLCASSRDRGNQPQHFGDGTRLSIL.

The chain carries TRBV9 and TRBJ2-7, with D possibly matching TRBD1 (6 bases). The CDR3 has 13 residues. Trimming removed 4 bases at V and 5 bases at J, with 13 bases between. Germline V gene lookup returns CDR1 SGDLS and CDR2 YYNGEE. CDR3 bases: TGTGCCAGCAGCTCTACAGGGATGCACGAGCAGTACTTC. It specifies CASSSTGMHEQYF.

The CDR3, as DNA: TGTGCCAGCCAATTAAGACGAGGTGAAAAACTGTTTTTT. Encoded protein: CASQLRRGEKLFF. The V call is TRBV7-9, the J call TRBJ1-4; no firm D call. The CDR3 is 13 residues long. CDR1 is SEHNR, CDR2 FQNEAQ, per germline (reference sequence). The V and J ends lost 8 bases and 7 bases respectively, with 14 bases between them.

J is TRBJ1-3 and V is TRBV6-6; D remains unclear. This CDR3 has 15 residues. CDR1 MNHNY and CDR2 SVGAGI come from the germline V gene (reference sequence). Trimming stripped 5 bases from V and 2 bases from J, with 13 bases between. CDR3 nucleotide sequence: TGTGCCAGCAGTCCCGGGAGTTGGGCTGGAAACACCATATATTTT. It codes for CASSPGSWAGNTIYF.

This sequence joins TRBV9 and TRBJ1-2; 7 nucleotides line up with TRBD1. The CDR3 consists of 16 residues. The V segment lost 3 bases and the J segment 0 bases; nucleotides outside the gene matches: 8. Looked up from germline, CDR1 is SGDLS and CDR2 is YYNGEE. In DNA, the CDR3 is TGTGCCAGCAGCGGCCGGGACAGACAAACTAACTATGGCTACACCTTC. Protein: CASSGRDRQTNYGYTF. The variable domain in full, with the rest retrieved from reference TRBV9 and TRBJ1-2, is DSGVTQTPKHLITATGQRVTLRCSPRSGDLSVYWYQQSLDQGLQFLIQYYNGEERAKGNILERFSAQQFPDLHSELNLSSLELGDSALYFCASSGRDRQTNYGYTFGSGTRLTVV.

This clone turned up a few times. J is TRBJ1-1 and V is TRBV2, with TRBD1 identical over 10 bases. Germline V gene data show CDR1 as SNHLY and CDR2 as FYNNEI. The CDR3 runs 14 residues. Unmatched junction bases numbered 4, after V lost 6 bases and J lost 3 bases. CDR3 loop: CASRAGTGDTEAFF. Here the CDR3 DNA reads TGTGCCAGCAGGGCCGGGACAGGGGACACTGAAGCTTTCTTT.

The chain links TRBV2 to TRBJ1-5; the D gene is possibly TRBD1 (6 bases). The CDR3 consists of 20 residues. Trimming stripped 0 bases from V and 0 bases from J, with 21 bases between. The germline gives CDR1 SNHLY, CDR2 FYNNEI. The DNA of the CDR3 is TGTGCCAGCAGTGAAGCTCGGGGGGGGGCCCCTCCCTATAGCAATCAGCCCCAGCATTTT. This codes for CASSEARGGAPPYSNQPQHF. Using reference TRBV2 and TRBJ1-5 for the parts outside the CDR3, the full variable domain is EPEVTQTPSHQVTQMGQEVILRCVPISNHLYFYWYRQILGQKVEFLVSFYNNEISEKSEIFDDQFSVERPDGSNFTLKIRSTKLEDSAMYFCASSEARGGAPPYSNQPQHFGDGTRLSIL.

This clone has a single count. This chain joins TRBV11-1 and TRBJ2-5; D perhaps matches TRBD1 (6 bases). The germline CDR1 and CDR2 sequences are SGHAT and FQDESV (reference sequence). V lost 3 bases, J lost 0 bases, and 17 bases lay in between. The CDR3 has 17 amino acids. CDR3 sequence: CASSFWQGPYYQETQYF. The CDR3 region has the DNA TGTGCCAGCAGCTTCTGGCAGGGGCCTTACTACCAAGAGACCCAGTACTTC.

The rearrangement uses TRBV13 and TRBJ2-7, with 10 bases fitting TRBD2. The CDR3 consists of 15 residues. CDR1 is PRHDT and CDR2 is FYEKMQ in the germline V gene (reference sequence). Germline trimming cut 0 bases from V and 4 bases from J; bases unmatched to any gene: 3. The CDR3 protein is CASSLGLAGRYEQYF. The CDR3, as DNA: TGTGCCAGCAGCTTAGGACTAGCGGGGAGGTACGAGCAGTACTTC.

This chain links TRBV7-8 with TRBJ1-1; tentative D call: TRBD1 (5 bases). This CDR3 contains 14 residues. Germline V lookup: CDR1 SGHVS, CDR2 FQNEAQ. With 3 bases removed from V and 10 bases from J, the gap between germline ends came to 18 bases. The CDR3 DNA follows: TGTGCCAGCAGCTTCGATCAGGGTAATCCCCGAGCTTTCTTT. Translation gives CASSFDQGNPRAFF.

The chain links TRBV6-1 to TRBJ2-3; 10 bases align to TRBD2. CDR1 is MNHNS, CDR2 SASEGT, per germline. This CDR3 spans 18 amino acids. After removal of 2 bases from V and 2 bases from J, the junction contained 10 bases not matched to a gene. CDR3 sequence reads: CASSESEAGGGHTDTQYF. DNA of the CDR3: TGTGCCAGCAGTGAATCAGAAGCGGGGGGGGGCCACACAGATACGCAGTATTTT.